This section outlines one T cell receptor (beta chain) sequence together with its context. Its target is unknown. The germline V gene encodes CDR1 GTSNPN and CDR2 SVGIG (reference sequence). This CDR3 region has 11 residues. V was trimmed by 2 bases and J by 9 bases, leaving 11 bases between them. The data were obtained in a study of T cell responses to AZD1222 COVID-19 vaccine. Sequencing was performed with immunoSEQ multiplex PCR; in TCRdb, only in-frame clones are kept and a portion is missing. The sample has 150,000 or so clones, 80% to 95% seen once. General study results and limits: Elevations in Spike-specific TCR breadth and depth followed administration of two AZD1222 doses.

V usage is TRBV30 and J usage is TRBJ2-7; the D gene is possibly TRBD2 (6 bases). This material consisted of peripheral blood, taken on day 0 of AZD1222 vaccination. The clonotype originates from an adult in good health. The CDR3 nucleotides are TGTGCCTGGAGTCCACTAGCACGGCAGTACTTC. This codes for CAWSPLARQYF.